This is a list of T cell receptor beta chains from one sample in a study of blood T cell repertoires in COVID-19. Sequencing was performed with immunoSEQ multiplex PCR; in TCRdb, only in-frame clones are kept and a portion is missing. The repertoire includes over 150,000 clones, nearly 90% of them detected once, and under 2% sits in the top ten. Sequenced material: peripheral blood. Every receptor here comes from a young man who had recovered from COVID-19. The CDR3 runs from the conserved cysteine through the conserved F or W. For some rows the clone size is stated as once, few or many, or as a class when expanded; others skip it.

v_call	j_call	clone_size	cdr3_aa
TRBV5-6	TRBJ1-2	NA	CASKSGTGGPYGYTF
TRBV27	TRBJ2-1	NA	CASSPWTSGRNEQFF
TRBV2	TRBJ1-2	NA	CASSEAIPGQGYTF
TRBV10-3	TRBJ2-3	NA	CAISLGTDTQYF
TRBV9	TRBJ2-1	NA	CASSFTSGGYNEQFF
TRBV5-4	TRBJ1-2	NA	CASGSDSGYTF
TRBV11-2	TRBJ2-3	few	CASSASGIEGDTQYF
TRBV2	TRBJ2-1	once	CASSGFLESSYNEQFF
TRBV9	TRBJ1-2	once	CASNPVGEAYGYTF
TRBV28	TRBJ2-4	NA	CASRSTGGAKNIQYF
TRBV24-1	TRBJ2-2	NA	CATSDRGRVTGELFF
TRBV4-1	TRBJ2-1	NA	CASSQEAVEQFF
TRBV6-5	TRBJ2-1	NA	CASSYTSGRTYNEQFF
TRBV28	TRBJ1-4	NA	CASSPGGATNEKLFF
TRBV28	TRBJ2-1	many	CASSPTLAGEWSNEQFF
TRBV14	TRBJ1-3	NA	CASSQDRSSGNTIYF
TRBV10-2	TRBJ2-3	NA	CASSALEADTQYF
TRBV27	TRBJ2-2	NA	CASSFGLAGGTGELFF
TRBV6-5	TRBJ2-2	NA	CASQQGLAGAGELFF
TRBV6-2/TRBV6-3	TRBJ1-5	NA	CASSFGNQPQHF
TRBV7-8	TRBJ2-5	once	CASSLRAEETQYF
TRBV7-2	TRBJ2-1	NA	CASSWRQGERNEQFF
TRBV28	TRBJ2-3	once	CASSYIVGDTQYF
TRBV14	TRBJ2-2	NA	CASSDRGGELFF
TRBV7-9	TRBJ1-5	NA	CASSPWGRNQPQHF
TRBV7-2	TRBJ1-3	NA	CASSSTGGGSSGNTIYF
TRBV9	TRBJ2-2	NA	CASSVEGVLPPGELFF
TRBV28	TRBJ1-1	NA	CASSLNLLAAAVNTEAFF
TRBV7-3	TRBJ2-5	NA	CASSLKGLAGETQYF
TRBV15	TRBJ1-3	NA	CATTKQGDSSGNTIYF
TRBV7-2	TRBJ2-7	NA	CASSLAGQIYEQYF
TRBV19	TRBJ2-1	NA	CASSPRWGTNHNEQFF
TRBV4-1	TRBJ1-4	NA	CASSQGTPNEKLFF
TRBV3-1/TRBV3-2	TRBJ2-1	NA	CASSQLAGVEQFF
TRBV6-5	TRBJ2-5	NA	CASSSTELQETQYF
TRBV6-2/TRBV6-3	TRBJ2-3	once	CASRQDLRATDTQYF
TRBV27	TRBJ2-3	NA	CASSLRLVTDTQYF